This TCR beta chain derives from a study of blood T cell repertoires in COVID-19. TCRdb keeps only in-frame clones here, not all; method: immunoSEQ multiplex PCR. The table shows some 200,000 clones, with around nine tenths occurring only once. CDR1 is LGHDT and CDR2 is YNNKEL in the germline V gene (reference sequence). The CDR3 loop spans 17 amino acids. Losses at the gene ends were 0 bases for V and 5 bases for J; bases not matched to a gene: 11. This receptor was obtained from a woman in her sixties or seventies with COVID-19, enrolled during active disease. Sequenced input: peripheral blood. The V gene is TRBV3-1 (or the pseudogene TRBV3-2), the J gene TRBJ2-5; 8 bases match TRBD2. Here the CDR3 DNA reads TGTGCCAGCAGCCAAGAAGCGACTAGCGTAGGTTTCGAGACCCAGTACTTC. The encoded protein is CASSQEATSVGFETQYF.